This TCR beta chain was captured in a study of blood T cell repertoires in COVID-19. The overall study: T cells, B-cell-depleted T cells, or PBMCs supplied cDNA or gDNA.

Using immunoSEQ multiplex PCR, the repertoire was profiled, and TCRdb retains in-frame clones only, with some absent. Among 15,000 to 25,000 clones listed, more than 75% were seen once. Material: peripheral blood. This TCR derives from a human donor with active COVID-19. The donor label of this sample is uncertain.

The CDR3 DNA sequence: TGTGCCAGCAGAACAGGGGGAGGAAACACCATATATTTT. Translating gives CASRTGGGNTIYF. J is TRBJ1-3 and V is TRBV5-5, with TRBD1 matching 8 bases. There are 13 residues in the CDR3. CDR1 SGHKS and CDR2 YYEKEE come from the germline V gene (reference sequence). The trim removed 5 bases at V and 4 bases at J, leaving 2 bases unmatched.